These 27 T cell receptor beta chains originate from one sample sequenced in a study of blood T cell repertoires in COVID-19 (dated by TCRdb to the early 2020s). Library preparation was by the immunoSEQ multiplex PCR assay. In TCRdb, the immuneACCESS table is reduced to in-frame sequences with V and J assigned. These tables do not hold every clone; where another copy was compared, an unresolved V gene accounts for under half, and the others remain unexplained. The sample table records a few hundred thousand clones; 85% to 90% of these occur just once. The ten largest clones represent 0.75% to 0.85% of the sample. Sequencing input: peripheral blood. The origin of the receptors is a man younger than 35 with COVID-19, enrolled during active disease.

This sequence joins TRBV19 and TRBJ1-1; maybe TRBD1 (5 bases). Deletions cut 2 bases from V and 1 base from J, with 14 bases between. CDR3 length: 16 residues. In germline, CDR1 is LNHDA, CDR2 SQIVND (reference sequence). CDR3 nucleotides: TGTGCCAGTAGTATACCCCGACAGACGAAGAACACTGAAGCTTTCTTT. Translating it yields CASSIPRQTKNTEAFF.

This rearrangement joins TRBV7-8 to TRBJ1-5, with TRBD1 matching over 8 bases. The CDR3 runs 13 residues. V lost 5 bases, J lost 7 bases, and 4 bases stayed unmatched. CDR1 and CDR2 (germline): SGHVS, FQNEAQ. In DNA, the CDR3 is TGTGCCAGCAGCCGCGACAGGGGACAGCCCCAGCATTTT. This encodes CASSRDRGQPQHF.

The rearrangement links TRBV3-1 (or the pseudogene TRBV3-2) to TRBJ2-7; D is unclear. This CDR3 has 14 residues. The V end was cut by 3 bases, the J end by 5 bases, with 14 bases between. Germline V CDR1 and CDR2: LGHDT, YNNKEL (reference sequence). The CDR3 here is CASSHIGSRDEQYF. CDR3 nucleotide sequence: TGTGCCAGCAGCCATATTGGTTCTCGGGACGAGCAGTACTTC.

This clone was detected once. V and J are TRBV4-2 and TRBJ2-3, with 12 bases lining up with TRBD2. Germline-derived CDR1 and CDR2 are LGHNA and YNFKEQ. V dropped 0 bases and J dropped 6; count of bases not matched to a gene: 10. This CDR3 contains 18 residues. CDR3: CASSQDLPLAGGRDTQYF. In nucleotides, the CDR3 is TGTGCCAGCAGCCAAGATCTACCTCTAGCGGGAGGGCGGGATACGCAGTATTTT.

The CDR3 DNA reads TGTGCCAGCAGCCAAGGGACAGGGAGCACAGATACGCAGTATTTT. Translation: CASSQGTGSTDTQYF. J is TRBJ2-3 and V is TRBV7-3, with 9 bases aligning to TRBD1. This CDR3 spans 15 amino acids. J was trimmed by 0 bases and V by 5 bases; bases with no gene match: 3. CDR1 and CDR2 (germline): SGHTA, FQGTGA.

J is TRBJ1-6 and V is TRBV7-6, with TRBD1 matching over 8 bases. The CDR3 has 19 amino acids. CDR1 and CDR2 (germline): SGHVS, FNYEAQ. The V segment lost 4 bases and the J segment 2 bases; nucleotides outside the gene matches: 13. Here the CDR3 DNA reads TGTGCCAGCAGCTCCCTCCCGGGCAGGGGGCTTACCTATAATTCACCCCTCCACTTT. Translated, it gives CASSSLPGRGLTYNSPLHF.

Concerning this clone: Additional DNA sequences in this sample encode the identical CDR3. The J gene is TRBJ2-7, the V gene TRBV11-2; 9 bases align to TRBD1. CDR3 size: 13 residues. In germline, CDR1 is SGHAT, CDR2 FQNNGV. With V trimmed by 4 bases and J by 3 bases, 1 base remained unmatched. CDR3 amino acids: CASSSGQGYEQYF. CDR3 coding DNA: TGTGCCAGCAGCTCGGGACAGGGCTACGAGCAGTACTTC.

As regards this clone: Other DNA sequences in the sample encode the same CDR3. J is TRBJ2-7 and V is TRBV5-1, with no clear D. V dropped 0 bases and J dropped 3 bases, with 7 bases sitting between them. The CDR3 consists of 13 residues. Germline V CDR1 and CDR2: SGHRS, YFSETQ. CDR3 protein: CASSLGADYEQYF. In DNA form, the CDR3 reads TGCGCCAGCAGCTTGGGGGCAGACTACGAGCAGTACTTC.

This chain links TRBV6-1 with TRBJ2-1; D remains unclear. The CDR3 sequence is 17 residues long. Trimming removed 4 bases from V and 2 bases from J, with 18 bases in between. CDR1 is MNHNS and CDR2 is SASEGT in the germline V gene. The CDR3 DNA is TGTGCCAGCAGTGGCCCCAGGCGTTTGTCTCCCTACAATGAGCAGTTCTTC. The encoded protein is CASSGPRRLSPYNEQFF.

CDR3 region: CASSRSQETNEKLFF. CDR3 bases: TGTGCCAGCTCACGTTCACAGGAAACTAATGAAAAACTGTTTTTT. The chain joins TRBV18 to TRBJ1-4; a possible D gene is TRBD1 (5 bases). V was trimmed by 4 bases and J by 1 base, leaving 10 bases between them. Germline loops: CDR1 KGHSH, CDR2 LQKENI. The CDR3 totals 15 residues.

The chain recombines TRBV18 with TRBJ2-3; possible D gene TRBD2, 5 bases. The CDR3 has 18 residues. CDR1 KGHSH and CDR2 LQKENI come from the germline V gene. V lost 2 bases to trimming and J lost 0 bases, with 18 bases between them. CDR3 in DNA: TGTGCCAGCTCACCATTACCCCCTAGCACAGCTAGCACAGATACGCAGTATTTT. It yields the protein CASSPLPPSTASTDTQYF.

The chain recombines TRBV3-1 (or the pseudogene TRBV3-2) with TRBJ2-3; D call uncertain. The CDR3 sequence is 13 residues long. The germline CDR1 and CDR2 sequences are LGHDT and YNNKEL (reference sequence). V dropped 4 bases and J dropped 0 bases, with 5 bases sitting between them. CDR3 sequence: CASSLLSTDTQYF. The CDR3 region has the DNA TGTGCCAGCAGCCTCCTGAGCACAGATACGCAGTATTTT.

The chain has TRBV19 and TRBJ1-1; 7 bases are a match to TRBD1. CDR3 size: 15 residues. Trimming removed 5 bases from V and 0 bases from J; junction bases left unmatched: 6. CDR1 is LNHDA and CDR2 is SQIVND in the germline V gene (reference sequence). CDR3 bases: TGTGCCAGTAGTGGCCTAGGACAGGTGAACACTGAAGCTTTCTTT. It yields the protein CASSGLGQVNTEAFF.

This clone was seen a few times. The chain has TRBV10-1 and TRBJ2-2, with 9 bases fitting TRBD2. Germline CDR1 and CDR2: WNHNN and SYGVQD (reference sequence). The V and J ends lost 6 bases and 2 bases, in that order; junction bases with no gene match: 10. The CDR3 is made up of 17 amino acids. DNA for the CDR3: TGCGCCAGCAGCAGATATCGGACTAGCGCAAACACCGGGGAGCTGTTTTTT. Its protein product is CASSRYRTSANTGELFF.

This chain links TRBV6-6 with TRBJ1-2, with 7 bases fitting TRBD1. The germline gives CDR1 MNHNY, CDR2 SVGAGI (reference sequence). The J segment lost 3 bases and the V segment lost 4 bases, leaving 5 bases of the junction unmatched. The CDR3 extends over 14 amino acids. CDR3 sequence reads: CASSSTGSHYGYTF. The CDR3 DNA reads TGTGCCAGCAGTTCGACAGGGAGTCACTATGGCTACACCTTC.

This rearrangement joins TRBV7-8 to TRBJ1-3, with 7 bases aligning to TRBD1. The CDR3 is 17 residues long. From germline, CDR1 is SGHVS and CDR2 FQNEAQ. The V gene end was trimmed by 5 bases and the J gene end by 0 bases; junction bases not matched to a gene: 10. The CDR3 here is CASSPRQGPYSGNTIYF. The CDR3 nucleotides read TGTGCCAGCAGCCCTCGACAGGGACCGTACTCTGGAAACACCATATATTTT.

This clone was seen only once. This chain links TRBV21-1 with TRBJ2-5; the DNA was not compared with TRBD2, the D call given in the table. TRBV21-1 is tagged as a pseudogene. The CDR3 loop spans 15 amino acids. CDR3 sequence reads: CASSSNQRGEETQYF. In DNA, the CDR3 is TGTGCCAGCAGCAGTAACCAGCGGGGGGAAGAGACCCAGTACTTC.

CDR3: CATSRDRVETQYF. Written as DNA, the CDR3 is TGTGCCACCAGCAGGGACAGGGTAGAGACCCAGTACTTC. The J gene is TRBJ2-5, the V gene TRBV15, with 8 positions matching TRBD1. The trim removed 3 bases at V and 4 bases at J, leaving 1 base unmatched. CDR3 length equals 13 residues. Looked up from germline, CDR1 is LNHNV and CDR2 is YYDKDF (reference sequence).

This rearrangement joins TRBV27 to TRBJ2-2; possibly TRBD2 for D (6 bases). The CDR3 has 15 amino acids. Trimming cost V 4 bases and J 1 base, with 10 bases left between them. Germline V gene data show CDR1 as MNHEY and CDR2 as SMNVEV (reference sequence). CDR3 nucleotides: TGTGCCAGCAGTTCTTCCGGGGGGAACACCGGGGAGCTGTTTTTT. Translating gives CASSSSGGNTGELFF.

The count of this clone is one. The V and J genes are TRBV5-1 and TRBJ2-3; 14 bases agree with TRBD2. With V trimmed by 3 bases and J by 4 bases, 4 bases remained unmatched. The CDR3 length is 16 residues. Per the germline V gene, CDR1 is SGHRS and CDR2 is YFSETQ. The CDR3 coding sequence is TGCGCCAGCAGCTCCCAGGGACTAGCGGGAGCAGATACGCAGTATTTT. Translated: CASSSQGLAGADTQYF.

This clone turned up a few times. The V and J genes are TRBV7-3 and TRBJ2-2; perhaps TRBD1 as D (5 bases). The V gene's germline CDR1 is SGHTA and CDR2 FQGTGA. V dropped 6 bases and J dropped 4 bases, with 9 bases sitting between them. The CDR3 is made up of 13 amino acids. CDR3 sequence: CASRPQATGELFF. CDR3 DNA: TGTGCCAGCAGACCACAGGCCACCGGGGAGCTGTTTTTT.

The rearrangement joins TRBV18 to TRBJ2-5; 7 bases are shared with TRBD2. The CDR3 extends over 13 amino acids. V shed 3 bases, J shed 5 bases, and the junction held 3 bases outside the gene matches. Germline CDR1 reads KGHSH; CDR2 reads LQKENI. This CDR3 reads CASSPYGGETQYF. The CDR3, as DNA: TGTGCCAGCTCACCGTACGGGGGGGAGACCCAGTACTTC.

This sequence joins TRBV23-1 and TRBJ2-5; D gene unclear. TRBV23-1 is an ORF, with its function uncertain. Trimming shortened V by 0 bases and J by 2 bases, and 16 bases separated the two germline ends. The CDR3 sequence is 17 residues long. The CDR3 DNA reads TGCGCCAGCAGTCAATCGTGCCACCATCTCAGACAAGAGACCCAGTACTTC. This translates into CASSQSCHHLRQETQYF.

This chain joins TRBV4-1 and TRBJ2-5; weak D call: TRBD2 (5 bases). The CDR3 loop spans 11 amino acids. The V end lost 8 bases, the J end lost 2 bases, and 6 bases lay between the germline ends. The germline V gene has CDR1 MGHRA and CDR2 YSYEKL. CDR3 bases: TGCGCCAGCGGCGGGCAAGAGACCCAGTACTTC. Amino acids: CASGGQETQYF.

This clone has a handful of counts. The genes are TRBV30 and TRBJ1-5; 10 nucleotides match TRBD1. Germline V gives CDR1 GTSNPN, CDR2 SVGIG (reference sequence). The CDR3 loop spans 15 amino acids. V lost 1 base to trimming and J lost 2 bases; unmatched junction nucleotides: 2. The CDR3 sequence is CAWSGGTGGNQPQHF. DNA for the CDR3: TGTGCCTGGAGTGGGGGGACAGGGGGCAATCAGCCCCAGCATTTT.

The V gene is TRBV4-1, the J gene TRBJ1-2; D is unclear. The CDR3 covers 15 residues. Between the trimmed V and J ends, which lost 1 base and 1 base, there was a span of 10 bases. The germline CDR1 and CDR2 sequences are MGHRA and YSYEKL. As DNA, the CDR3 is TGCGCCAGCAGCCAAGGCCAGGCGGGTAACTATGGCTACACCTTC. Translated: CASSQGQAGNYGYTF.

The chain couples TRBV18 to TRBJ2-7, with D possibly TRBD2 on 6 matching bases. Germline-derived CDR1 and CDR2 are KGHSH and LQKENI. The CDR3 has 14 amino acids. Trimming took off 3 bases at V and 2 bases at J, with 11 bases between the two ends. The DNA of the CDR3 is TGTGCCAGCTCACCCAGCGGGTTCGCCTACGAGCAGTACTTC. This encodes CASSPSGFAYEQYF. Full variable domain (remainder filled in from reference TRBV18 and TRBJ2-7): NAGVMQNPRHLVRRRGQEARLRCSPMKGHSHVYWYRQLPEEGLKFMVYLQKENIIDESGMPKERFSAEFPKEGPSILRIQQVVRGDSAAYFCASSPSGFAYEQYFGPGTRLTVT.